The entry below gives a single T cell receptor (beta chain) sequence along with its context. Treatment described: around 19 received Ad26.COV2.S at low or high dose, single or two shots; five or six received placebo; per-sample allocation not given. Samples analyzed were those drawn on day 63 after the first vaccine or placebo injection. Germline V gives CDR1 MNHEY, CDR2 SMNVEV (reference sequence). The CDR3 contains 16 residues. Trimming removed 3 bases at V and 9 bases at J, with 21 bases between. These data belong to a study of Ad26.COV2.S vaccination and SARS-CoV-2 variants. Overall study: Enrollment placed the donor in the COV1001 Ad26.COV2.S trial arm.

Clones were sequenced by immunoSEQ multiplex PCR, and TCRdb holds only the in-frame ones, with some missing. The table has under 400,000 clones, 80% to 90% seen once. This TCR came from a person aged 18-65 years who received the Ad26.COV2.S COVID-19 vaccine or a placebo. The specimen was peripheral blood, collected in a trial of Ad26.COV2.S vaccine versus placebo. V and J are TRBV27 and TRBJ2-1; a possible D gene is TRBD2 (5 bases). The CDR3 bases are TGTGCCAGCAGTTTTCTCGGGCTAGCTCGGATGGGTGAGCAGTTCTTC. It yields the protein CASSFLGLARMGEQFF.